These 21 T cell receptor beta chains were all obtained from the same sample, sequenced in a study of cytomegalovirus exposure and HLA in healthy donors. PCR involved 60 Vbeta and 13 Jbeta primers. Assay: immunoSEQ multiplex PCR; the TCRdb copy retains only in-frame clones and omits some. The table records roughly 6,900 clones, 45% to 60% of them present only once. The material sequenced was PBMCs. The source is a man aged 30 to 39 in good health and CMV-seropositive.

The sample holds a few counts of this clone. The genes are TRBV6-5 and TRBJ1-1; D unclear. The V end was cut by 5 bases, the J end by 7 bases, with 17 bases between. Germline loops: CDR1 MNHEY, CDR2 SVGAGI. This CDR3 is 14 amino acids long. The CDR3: CASSTPGRSGEAFF. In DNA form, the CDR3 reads TGTGCCAGCAGTACACCGGGGAGGAGTGGTGAAGCTTTCTTT.

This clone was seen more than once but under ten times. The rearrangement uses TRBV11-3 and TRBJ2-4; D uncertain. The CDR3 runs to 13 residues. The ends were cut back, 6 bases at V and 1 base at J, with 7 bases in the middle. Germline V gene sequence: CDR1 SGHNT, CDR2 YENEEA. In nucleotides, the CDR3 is TGTGCCAGCAGTGGCAATGCCAAAAACATTCAGTACTTC. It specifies CASSGNAKNIQYF.

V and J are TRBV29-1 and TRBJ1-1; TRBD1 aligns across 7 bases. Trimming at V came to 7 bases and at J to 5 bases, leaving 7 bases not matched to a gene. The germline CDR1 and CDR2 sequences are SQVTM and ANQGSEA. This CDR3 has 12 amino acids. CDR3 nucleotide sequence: TGCAGCGCCCCTTTACAGGGGACTGAAGCTTTCTTT. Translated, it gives CSAPLQGTEAFF.

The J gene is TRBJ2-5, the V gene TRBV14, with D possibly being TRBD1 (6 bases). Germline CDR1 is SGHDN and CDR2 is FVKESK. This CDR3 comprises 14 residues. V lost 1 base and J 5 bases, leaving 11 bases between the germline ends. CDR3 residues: CASSQAGARETQYF. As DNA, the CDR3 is TGTGCCAGCAGCCAAGCAGGGGCCAGGGAGACCCAGTACTTC.

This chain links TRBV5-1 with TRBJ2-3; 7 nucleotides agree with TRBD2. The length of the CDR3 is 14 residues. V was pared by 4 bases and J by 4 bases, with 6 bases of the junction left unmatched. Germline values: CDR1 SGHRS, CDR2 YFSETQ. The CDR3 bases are TGCGCCAGCAGCACGACTGGGAGGGCAGATACGCAGTATTTT. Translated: CASSTTGRADTQYF. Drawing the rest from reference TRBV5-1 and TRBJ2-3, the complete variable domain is KAGVTQTPRYLIKTRGQQVTLSCSPISGHRSVSWYQQTPGQGLQFLFEYFSETQRNKGNFPGRFSGRQFSNSRSEMNVSTLELGDSALYLCASSTTGRADTQYFGPGTRLTVL.

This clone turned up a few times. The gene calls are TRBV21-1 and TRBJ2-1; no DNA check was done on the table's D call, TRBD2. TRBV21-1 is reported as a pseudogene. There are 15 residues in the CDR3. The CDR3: CASGREGRGYNEQFF. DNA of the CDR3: TGTGCCAGCGGAAGGGAAGGGAGAGGTTACAATGAGCAGTTCTTC.

CDR3 in amino acids: CASSERGGYNNEQFF. The CDR3 nucleotides read TGCGCCAGCAGTGAGAGGGGAGGGTATAACAATGAGCAGTTCTTC. The chain carries TRBV10-2 and TRBJ2-1; 7 bases agree with TRBD2. J lost 5 bases, V lost 2 bases, and 6 bases had no gene match. The CDR3 has 15 amino acids. The germline V gene has CDR1 WSHSY and CDR2 SAAADI.

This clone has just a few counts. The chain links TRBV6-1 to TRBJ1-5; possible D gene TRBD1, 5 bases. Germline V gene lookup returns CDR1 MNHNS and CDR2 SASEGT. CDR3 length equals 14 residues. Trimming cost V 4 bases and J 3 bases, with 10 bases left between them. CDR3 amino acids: CASSGQNSNQPQHF. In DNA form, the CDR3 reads TGTGCCAGCAGTGGACAGAACTCCAATCAGCCCCAGCATTTT.

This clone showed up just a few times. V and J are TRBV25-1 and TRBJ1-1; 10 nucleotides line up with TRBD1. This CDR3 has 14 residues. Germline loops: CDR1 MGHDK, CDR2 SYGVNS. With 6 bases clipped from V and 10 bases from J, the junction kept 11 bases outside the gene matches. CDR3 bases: TGTGCCAGCAGGAAGACAGGGGGCAAATCCGGAGCTTTCTTT. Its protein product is CASRKTGGKSGAFF.

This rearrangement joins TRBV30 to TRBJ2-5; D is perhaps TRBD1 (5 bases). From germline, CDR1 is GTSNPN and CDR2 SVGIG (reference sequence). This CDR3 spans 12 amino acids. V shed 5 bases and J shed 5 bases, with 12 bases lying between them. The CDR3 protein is CAWAGQGETQYF. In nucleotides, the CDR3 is TGTGCCTGGGCTGGCCAGGGCGAGACCCAGTACTTC.

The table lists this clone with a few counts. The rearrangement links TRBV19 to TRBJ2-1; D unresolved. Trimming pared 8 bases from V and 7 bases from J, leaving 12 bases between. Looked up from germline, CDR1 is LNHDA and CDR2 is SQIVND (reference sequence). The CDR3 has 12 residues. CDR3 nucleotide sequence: TGTGCCAGTGGGTTAGCCGAGAATGAGCAGTTCTTC. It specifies CASGLAENEQFF.

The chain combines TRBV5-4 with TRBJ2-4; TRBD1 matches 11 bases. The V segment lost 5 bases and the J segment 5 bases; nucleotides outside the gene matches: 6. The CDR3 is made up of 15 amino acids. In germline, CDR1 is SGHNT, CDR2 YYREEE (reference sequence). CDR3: CASSSRTGGENIQYF. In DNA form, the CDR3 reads TGTGCCAGCAGTTCTCGGACAGGGGGCGAAAACATTCAGTACTTC.

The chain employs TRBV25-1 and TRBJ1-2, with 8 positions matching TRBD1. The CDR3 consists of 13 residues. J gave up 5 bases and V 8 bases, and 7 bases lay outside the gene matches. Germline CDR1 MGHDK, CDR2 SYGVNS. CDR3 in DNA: TGTGCCAGCGGCGGACAGGGCGAATATGGCTACACCTTC. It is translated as CASGGQGEYGYTF.

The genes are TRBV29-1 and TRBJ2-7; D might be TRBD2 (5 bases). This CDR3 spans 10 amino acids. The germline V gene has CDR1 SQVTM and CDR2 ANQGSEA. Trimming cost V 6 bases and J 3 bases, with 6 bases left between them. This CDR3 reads CSVGGYEQYF. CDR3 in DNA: TGCAGCGTCGGAGGCTACGAGCAGTACTTC.

The CDR3 DNA reads TGTGCCAGCAGCTTCTATAATCAGCCCCAGCATTTT. This sequence encodes CASSFYNQPQHF. V usage is TRBV7-2 and J usage is TRBJ1-5; D remains unclear. Germline values: CDR1 SGHTA, CDR2 FQGNSA. This CDR3 is 12 amino acids long. Trimming took off 3 bases at V and 4 bases at J, with 4 bases between the two ends.

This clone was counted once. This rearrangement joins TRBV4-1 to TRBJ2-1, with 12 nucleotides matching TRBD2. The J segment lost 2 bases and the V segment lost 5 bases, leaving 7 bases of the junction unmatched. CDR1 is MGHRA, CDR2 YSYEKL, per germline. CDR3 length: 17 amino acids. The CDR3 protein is CASSKGLAGSPYNEQFF. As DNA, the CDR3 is TGCGCCAGCAGCAAGGGACTAGCGGGCTCACCCTACAATGAGCAGTTCTTC.

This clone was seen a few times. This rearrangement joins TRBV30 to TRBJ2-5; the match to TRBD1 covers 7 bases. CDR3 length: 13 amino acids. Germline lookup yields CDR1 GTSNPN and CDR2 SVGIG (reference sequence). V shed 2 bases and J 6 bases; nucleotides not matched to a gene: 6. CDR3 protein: CAWSTDRRKTQYF. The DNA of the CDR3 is TGTGCCTGGAGTACGGACAGGCGGAAGACCCAGTACTTC.

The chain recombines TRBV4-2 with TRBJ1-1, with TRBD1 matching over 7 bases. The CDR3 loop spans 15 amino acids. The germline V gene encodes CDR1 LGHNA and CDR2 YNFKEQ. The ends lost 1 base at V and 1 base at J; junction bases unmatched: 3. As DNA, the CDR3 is TGTGCCAGCAGCCAAGGGACAGGAAAGAACACTGAAGCTTTCTTT. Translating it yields CASSQGTGKNTEAFF.

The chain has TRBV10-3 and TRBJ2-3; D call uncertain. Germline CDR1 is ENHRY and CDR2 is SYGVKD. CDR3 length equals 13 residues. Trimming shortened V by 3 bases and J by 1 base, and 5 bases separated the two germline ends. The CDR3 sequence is CAISDYGTDTQYF. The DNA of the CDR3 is TGTGCCATCAGTGACTACGGCACAGATACGCAGTATTTT.

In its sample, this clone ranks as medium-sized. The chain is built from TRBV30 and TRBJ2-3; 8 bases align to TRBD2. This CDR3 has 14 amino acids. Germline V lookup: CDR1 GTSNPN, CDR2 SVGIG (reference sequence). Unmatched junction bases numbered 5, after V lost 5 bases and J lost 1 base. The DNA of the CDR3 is TGTGCCTGGGGAGCGGGAGTCGGCACAGATACGCAGTATTTT. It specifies CAWGAGVGTDTQYF.

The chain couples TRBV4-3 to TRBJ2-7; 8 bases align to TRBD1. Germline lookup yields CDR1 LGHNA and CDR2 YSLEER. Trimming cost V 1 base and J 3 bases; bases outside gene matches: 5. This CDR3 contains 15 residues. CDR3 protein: CASSQGYGQGYEQYF. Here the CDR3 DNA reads TGCGCCAGCAGCCAAGGATACGGACAGGGCTACGAGCAGTACTTC.